The present entry profiles one T cell receptor (beta chain) with its context. Its antigen is not identified. Both 60 Vbeta primers and 13 Jbeta primers went into the PCR. Some clones are missing from TCRdb's copy, which holds only in-frame ones; the method was immunoSEQ multiplex PCR. The table records under 170,000 clones, about 76% of them present only once. This entry comes from a study of cytomegalovirus exposure and HLA in healthy donors. Notes on the study in general: Immune exposure information comprised only CMV serostatus. The study flagged about 150 TCR beta chains as cytomegalovirus-associated.

CDR3 size: 17 residues. Trimming cost V 1 base and J 1 base; bases outside gene matches: 6. Germline CDR1 and CDR2: SGHVS and FNYEAQ. The clonotype originates from a human donor in good health. Sequencing used PBMCs. The chain employs TRBV7-6 and TRBJ1-1; TRBD1 matches 10 bases. The CDR3 sequence is CASSLGGTGEANTEAFF. CDR3 nucleotide sequence: TGTGCCAGCAGCTTAGGGGGGACAGGGGAAGCGAACACTGAAGCTTTCTTT.